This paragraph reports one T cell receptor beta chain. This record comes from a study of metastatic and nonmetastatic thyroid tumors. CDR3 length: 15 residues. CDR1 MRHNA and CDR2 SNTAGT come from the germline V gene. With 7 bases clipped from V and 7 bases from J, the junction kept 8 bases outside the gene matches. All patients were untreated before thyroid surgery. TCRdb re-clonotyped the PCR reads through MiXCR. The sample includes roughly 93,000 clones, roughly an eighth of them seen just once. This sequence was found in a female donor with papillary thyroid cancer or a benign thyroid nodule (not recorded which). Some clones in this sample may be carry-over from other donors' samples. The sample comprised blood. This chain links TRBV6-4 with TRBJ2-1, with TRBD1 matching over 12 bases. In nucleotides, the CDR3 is TGTGCCAGCATTCTTACGGGACAGGGGGCTAATGAGCAGTTCTTC. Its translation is CASILTGQGANEQFF.